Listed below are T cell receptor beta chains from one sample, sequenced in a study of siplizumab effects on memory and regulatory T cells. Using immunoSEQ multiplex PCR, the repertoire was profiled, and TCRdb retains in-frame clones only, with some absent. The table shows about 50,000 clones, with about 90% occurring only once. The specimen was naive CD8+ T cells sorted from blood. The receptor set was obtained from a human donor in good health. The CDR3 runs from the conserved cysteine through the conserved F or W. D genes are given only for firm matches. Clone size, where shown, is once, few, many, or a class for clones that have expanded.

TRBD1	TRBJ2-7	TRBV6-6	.	TGTGCCAGCAGTCCAAACCGACAGGGGATTACCTACGAGCAGTACTTC	CASSPNRQGITYEQYF
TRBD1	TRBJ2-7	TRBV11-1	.	TGTGCCAGCAGCCGCGGACAGGCCTACGAGCAGTACTTC	CASSRGQAYEQYF
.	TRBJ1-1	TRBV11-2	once	TGTGCCAGCAGCTCAGATGACAGTTCCTGGGGCACTGAAGCTTTCTTT	CASSSDDSSWGTEAFF
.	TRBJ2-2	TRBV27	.	TGTGCCAGCAGTTTAATCGGGGGGACAGCTGCCGGGGAGCTGTTTTTT	CASSLIGGTAAGELFF
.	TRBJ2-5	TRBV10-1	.	TGCGCCAGCATTAGCCCGTTACAAGAGACCCAGTACTTC	CASISPLQETQYF
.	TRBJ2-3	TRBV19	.	TGTGCCAGTAGAGCCGATAGCACAGATACGCAGTATTTT	CASRADSTDTQYF
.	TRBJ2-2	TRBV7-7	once	TGTGCTAGCAGCTTACGCCCAGGGTTTGGCACCGGGGAGCTGTTTTTT	CASSLRPGFGTGELFF
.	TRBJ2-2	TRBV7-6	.	TGTGCCAGCACCCGGACGGTTAACACCGGGGAGCTGTTTTTT	CASTRTVNTGELFF
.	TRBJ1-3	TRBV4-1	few	TGCGCCAGCAGCCAATGGGGAAACACCATATATTTT	CASSQWGNTIYF
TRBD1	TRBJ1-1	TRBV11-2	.	TGTGCCAGCAGCTTCCCCACAGGGGTGGGCACTGAAGCTTTCTTT	CASSFPTGVGTEAFF
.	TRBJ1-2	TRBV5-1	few	TGCGCCAGCAGCCCCGGAATAGGGTCTTATGGCTACACCTTC	CASSPGIGSYGYTF
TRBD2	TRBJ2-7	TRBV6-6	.	TGTGCCAGCAGTTACGAGGCAGGGACTAGCGGGAGGGTGCAGTACTTC	CASSYEAGTSGRVQYF
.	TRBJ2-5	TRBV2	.	TGTGCCAGCAGTGAAGGGACCGGGATTATAACCAGGGAAGAGACCCAGTACTTC	CASSEGTGIITREETQYF
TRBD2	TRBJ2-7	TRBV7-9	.	TGTGCCAGCAGCACGGGACTAGCGGGAGACTACGAGCAGTACTTC	CASSTGLAGDYEQYF
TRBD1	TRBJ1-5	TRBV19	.	TGTGCCAGTAGTATAAGGACAGGGTCGGAGCCCCAGCATTTT	CASSIRTGSEPQHF
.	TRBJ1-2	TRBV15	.	TGTGCCACTGGGGCAGGGAACGGCTACACCTTC	CATGAGNGYTF
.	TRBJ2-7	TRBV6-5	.	TGTGCCAGCAGTTACTCCTTGGGGCGCATCACCTACGAGCAGTACTTC	CASSYSLGRITYEQYF
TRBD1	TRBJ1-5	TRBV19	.	TGTGCCACCGACGACAGGGGGAATCAGCCCCAGCATTTT	CATDDRGNQPQHF
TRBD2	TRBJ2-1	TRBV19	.	TGTGCCAGTAGTAGAACAACTAGCGGGAGCTACAATGAGCAGTTCTTC	CASSRTTSGSYNEQFF
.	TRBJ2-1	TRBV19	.	TGTGCCAGTAGTATACCAGGAGGGGGTGGGGGCTACAATGAGCAGTTCTTC	CASSIPGGGGGYNEQFF
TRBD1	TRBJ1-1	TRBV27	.	TGTGCCAGCAGTTTATGGGCGGGGACAGGTGAAGCTTTCTTT	CASSLWAGTGEAFF
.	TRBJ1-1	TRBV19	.	TGTGCCACCCAGAGGGGAGACACTGAAGCTTTCTTT	CATQRGDTEAFF
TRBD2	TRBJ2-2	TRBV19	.	TGTGCCAGTACCAACCCGGACGGGGGGTTGAACACCGGGGAGCTGTTTTTT	CASTNPDGGLNTGELFF
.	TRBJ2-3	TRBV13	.	TGTGCCAGCAGCTTTTGGACCTCTAGCACAGATACGCAGTATTTT	CASSFWTSSTDTQYF
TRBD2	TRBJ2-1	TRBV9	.	TGTGCCAGCAGCGGCACCACTAGCGGCAACTACAATGAGCAGTTCTTC	CASSGTTSGNYNEQFF
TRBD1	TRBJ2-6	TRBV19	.	TGTGCCAGTAGTACATACGTAACAGGGGGCGCATTTGGGGCCAACGTCCTGACTTTC	CASSTYVTGGAFGANVLTF
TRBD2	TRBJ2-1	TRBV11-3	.	TGTGCCAGCAGCCCCCGGACTAGCGGACACAATGAGCAGTTCTTC	CASSPRTSGHNEQFF
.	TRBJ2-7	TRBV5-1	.	TGCGCCAGCAGCCTGACAGTGGCCTACGAGCAGTACTTC	CASSLTVAYEQYF
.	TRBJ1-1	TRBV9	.	TGTGCCAGCAGCGTAGGGCCGAACACTGAAGCTTTCTTT	CASSVGPNTEAFF
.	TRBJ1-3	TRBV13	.	TGTGCCAGCAGCTCCACCGCCTCAACCTCTGGAAACACCATATATTTT	CASSSTASTSGNTIYF
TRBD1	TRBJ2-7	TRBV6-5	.	TGTGCCAGCAGTTACCTCCCCGGGACAGGTTACGAGCAGTACTTC	CASSYLPGTGYEQYF
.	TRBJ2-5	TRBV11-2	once	TGTGCCAGCAGCTTAGGATTCGGGAGCCTTAAGGCCCAGTACTTC	CASSLGFGSLKAQYF
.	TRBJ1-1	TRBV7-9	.	TGTGCCAGCAGCGAGCGAGACGAAGCTTTCTTT	CASSERDEAFF
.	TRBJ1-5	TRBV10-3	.	TGTGCCATCAGTGATACCGGGACGGTAGCAGGGCCCCAGCATTTT	CAISDTGTVAGPQHF
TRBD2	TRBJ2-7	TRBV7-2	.	TGTGCCAGCAGTCCCGGGACTAGCTTCTACGAGCAGTACTTC	CASSPGTSFYEQYF
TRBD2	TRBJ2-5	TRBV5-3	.	TGTGCCAGAAGCATGACTAGCGGGGGGGCGGTAGAGACCCAGTACTTC	CARSMTSGGAVETQYF
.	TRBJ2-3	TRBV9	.	TGTGCCAGCAGCGCCCCAGGACCGACGACAGATACGCAGTATTTT	CASSAPGPTTDTQYF
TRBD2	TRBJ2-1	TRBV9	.	TGTGCCAGCAGCGTAGAAATCCCCCAGCGGGGGGACAATGAGCAGTTCTTC	CASSVEIPQRGDNEQFF
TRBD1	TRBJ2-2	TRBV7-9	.	TGTGCCAGCAGCCACCCGGACAGGGGGCGCGCCGGGGAGCTGTTTTTT	CASSHPDRGRAGELFF
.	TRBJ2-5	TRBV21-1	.	TGTGCCAGCAGCAAATGCGGGCGGCAAGAGACCCAGTACTTC	CASSKCGRQETQYF
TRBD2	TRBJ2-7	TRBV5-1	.	TGCGCCAGCAGAATACCGACTAGCGGGAGGGCCTACGAGCAGTACTTC	CASRIPTSGRAYEQYF
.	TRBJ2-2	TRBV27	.	TGTGCCAGCAGTACCACTCGGGCTCCGGAACAGGGATCCACCGGGGAGCTGTTTTTT	CASSTTRAPEQGSTGELFF
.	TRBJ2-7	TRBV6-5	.	TGTGCCAGCAGTTACTCGAAGGGCTTCTACGAGCAGTACTTC	CASSYSKGFYEQYF
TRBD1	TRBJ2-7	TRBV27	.	TGTGCCAGCAGTTTCGACGGACAGGGTAAATTCTACGAGCAGTACTTC	CASSFDGQGKFYEQYF
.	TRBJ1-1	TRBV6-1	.	TGTGCCAGCAGTGAAGGCTCGGGCACTGAAGCTTTCTTT	CASSEGSGTEAFF
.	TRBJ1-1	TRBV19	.	TGTGCCAGTAGTTTCACCAACACTGAAGCTTTCTTT	CASSFTNTEAFF
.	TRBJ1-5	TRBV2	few	TGTGCCAGCAAGAAGTTTGGGCAGCCCCAGCATTTT	CASKKFGQPQHF
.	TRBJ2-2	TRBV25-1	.	TGTGCCAGCAGTGGGAAGGGCTGGACCGGGGAGCTGTTTTTT	CASSGKGWTGELFF
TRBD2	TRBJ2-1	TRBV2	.	TGTGCCGTACCCGCAGGGACTATCAATGAGCAGTTCTTC	CAVPAGTINEQFF
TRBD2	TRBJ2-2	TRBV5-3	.	TGTGCCAGAAGCTTGGGTAATCGGGGGAGGGACACCGGGGAGCTGTTTTTT	CARSLGNRGRDTGELFF
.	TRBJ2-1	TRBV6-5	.	TGTGCCAGCAGTCCCCATATAAATGAGCAGTTCTTC	CASSPHINEQFF